A single sample is the source of the 28 T cell receptor beta chains below, sequenced in a study of CD8 T cells in ankylosing spondylitis. TCRdb recomputed calls from the 5' RACE reads with MiXCR, one row per CDR3 protein. The sample has about 540,000 distinct CDR3 sequences; 9.5% to 15% are singletons. These receptors' targets are unknown. Points from the study as a whole: In ankylosing spondylitis blood, a motif of eight highly homologous TCR beta variants appeared characteristic.

Source material: blood, either unsorted or a sorted T cell fraction (not recorded which). The source is a male donor with ankylosing spondylitis.

This clonotype was observed at least ten times. This sequence joins TRBV12-3 or TRBV12-4 and TRBJ1-1; TRBD1 is a possible D gene (6 bases). Trimming removed 6 bases from V and 4 bases from J, with 18 bases in between. This CDR3 region has 15 residues. The CDR3 spells CASSPGVGGSTEAFF. The CDR3 nucleotides read TGTGCCAGCAGCCCAGGGGTTGGGGGGAGCACTGAAGCTTTCTTT.

The sample holds a few counts of this clonotype. The V gene is TRBV5-1, the J gene TRBJ1-4; 8 nucleotides align to TRBD1. The CDR3 runs 14 residues. V shed 4 bases, J shed 7 bases, and the junction held 6 bases outside the gene matches. Germline CDR1 reads SGHRS; CDR2 reads YFSETQ. For the CDR3, the DNA is TGCGCCAGCAGCACGGACAGGGTGGGTGAAAAACTGTTTTTT. Translation gives CASSTDRVGEKLFF.

This clonotype turned up a few times. The chain links TRBV5-6 to TRBJ2-1, with TRBD2 matching 11 bases. The V segment lost 6 bases and the J segment 4 bases; nucleotides outside the gene matches: 6. CDR1 is SGHDT and CDR2 is YYEEEE in the germline V gene. The length of the CDR3 is 15 residues. The CDR3 region is CASTYGTSGYNEQFF. In DNA form, the CDR3 reads TGTGCCAGCACCTACGGGACTAGCGGATACAATGAGCAGTTCTTC.

This chain joins TRBV10-1 and TRBJ1-6; no firm D call. This CDR3 has 13 residues. Germline loops: CDR1 WNHNN, CDR2 SYGVQD (reference sequence). Trimming cost V 5 bases and J 7 bases, with 9 bases left between them. The CDR3 sequence is CASSRQVNSPLHF. DNA for the CDR3: TGCGCCAGCAGTCGGCAGGTCAATTCACCCCTCCACTTT.

This clonotype turned up a few times. The gene calls are TRBV3-1 and TRBJ2-7, with unresolved D. Trimming left V 0 bases short and J 3 bases short, with 9 bases between. CDR1 and CDR2 (germline): LGHDT, YNNKEL (reference sequence). The CDR3 has 14 amino acids. The CDR3 bases are TGTGCCAGCAGCCAAGAGTTGATCAGCTACGAGCAGTACTTC. It encodes CASSQELISYEQYF.

In its sample, this clonotype was seen a few times. V gene TRBV27 combines with J gene TRBJ1-1, with D perhaps TRBD1 (6 bases). Trimming took 3 bases from V and 0 from J, leaving 14 bases between them. This CDR3 spans 16 amino acids. Germline CDR1 reads MNHEY; CDR2 reads SMNVEV (reference sequence). CDR3 loop: CASSFRAGEVNTEAFF. As DNA, the CDR3 is TGTGCCAGCAGTTTCCGGGCAGGGGAGGTGAACACTGAAGCTTTCTTT.

This chain links TRBV12-3 or TRBV12-4 with TRBJ1-6; a possible D gene is TRBD1 (6 bases). The CDR3 totals 17 residues. The V end was cut by 6 bases, the J end by 0 bases, with 15 bases between. CDR3 sequence reads: CASSSGGRISYNSPLHF. In DNA form, the CDR3 reads TGTGCCAGCAGCTCCGGGGGGCGAATCTCCTATAATTCACCCCTCCACTTT.

The CDR3 here is CASRQGGGNTEAFF. In nucleotides, the CDR3 is TGTGCCAGCAGACAAGGGGGGGGAAACACTGAAGCTTTCTTT. The chain carries TRBV6-2 or TRBV6-3 and TRBJ1-1; possibly TRBD1 for D (6 bases). Germline V CDR1 and CDR2: MNHEY, SVGEGT. The CDR3 sequence is 14 residues long. V lost 6 bases and J lost 2, with 13 bases in between.

This clonotype was observed at least ten times. The V call is TRBV10-3, the J call TRBJ2-1; TRBD2 matches 10 bases. Per the germline V gene, CDR1 is ENHRY and CDR2 is SYGVKD. J lost 5 bases, V lost 2 bases, and 6 bases had no gene match. This CDR3 is 16 amino acids long. CDR3 in DNA: TGTGCCATCAGTGAGGGAACTAGCGGGGCCCACAATGAGCAGTTCTTC. It is translated as CAISEGTSGAHNEQFF.

This clonotype was seen at least ten times. V gene TRBV12-3 or TRBV12-4 combines with J gene TRBJ2-3, with D hard to call. The CDR3 extends over 14 amino acids. The V gene lost 1 base and the J gene lost 1 base, with 6 bases spanning the gap. The CDR3 coding sequence is TGTGCCAGCAGTTTAGACTGGGGCACAGATACGCAGTATTTT. It specifies CASSLDWGTDTQYF.

The chain carries TRBV7-9 and TRBJ2-1, with 10 bases identical to TRBD1. V lost 3 bases, J lost 8 bases, and 4 bases stayed unmatched. From germline, CDR1 is SEHNR and CDR2 FQNEAQ (reference sequence). The CDR3 consists of 14 residues. CDR3 coding DNA: TGTGCCAGCAGCTTGGGGACAGGGGCCGATGAGCAGTTCTTC. This codes for CASSLGTGADEQFF. Full variable domain (outside the CDR3, taken from reference TRBV7-9 and TRBJ2-1): DTGVSQNPRHKITKRGQNVTFRCDPISEHNRLYWYRQTLGQGPEFLTYFQNEAQLEKSRLLSDRFSAERPKGSFSTLEIQRTEQGDSAMYLCASSLGTGADEQFFGPGTRLTVL.

This clonotype was seen ten or more times. J is TRBJ2-1 and V is TRBV5-1, with no clear D. V dropped 4 bases and J dropped 4 bases, with 9 bases sitting between them. CDR1 and CDR2 from the germline V gene are SGHRS and YFSETQ. The CDR3 has 13 amino acids. The CDR3: CASSVDNYNEQFF. Here the CDR3 DNA reads TGCGCCAGCAGCGTTGACAATTACAATGAGCAGTTCTTC.

This clonotype was observed many times. The chain is built from TRBV20-1 and TRBJ1-1; 7 bases align to TRBD1. The CDR3 consists of 13 residues. Germline CDR1 DFQATT, CDR2 SNEGSKA (reference sequence). Trimming took 5 bases from V and 2 from J; bases not matched to a gene: 5. DNA of the CDR3: TGCAGTGCTCCCCGACAGGGAAACACTGAAGCTTTCTTT. Translating gives CSAPRQGNTEAFF.

The chain uses TRBV16 and TRBJ2-3; the match to TRBD2 covers 9 bases. The junction had 5 bases not matched to a gene; V was cut back by 3 bases and J by 4 bases. This CDR3 is built from 15 residues. Germline CDR1 KGHSY, CDR2 FQNENV. The chain's CDR3 is CASSQRTSASDTQYF. The CDR3 nucleotides read TGTGCCAGCAGCCAGCGGACTAGCGCATCAGATACGCAGTATTTT. Drawing the rest from reference TRBV16 and TRBJ2-3, the complete variable domain is GEEVAQTPKHLVRGEGQKAKLYCAPIKGHSYVFWYQQVLKNEFKFLISFQNENVFDETGMPKERFSAKCLPNSPCSLEIQATKLEDSAVYFCASSQRTSASDTQYFGPGTRLTVL.

This clonotype was observed many times. CDR3 sequence reads: CASSLVGTASGNTIYF. The CDR3 region has the DNA TGCGCCAGCAGCTTGGTCGGGACGGCCTCTGGAAACACCATATATTTT. J is TRBJ1-3 and V is TRBV5-1, with a tentative D call TRBD1 (5 bases). CDR1 and CDR2 from the germline V gene are SGHRS and YFSETQ. V was shortened by 0 bases and J by 0 bases, with 10 bases between the two germline ends. CDR3 length: 16 amino acids. The full variable domain, with the rest looked up from reference TRBV5-1 and TRBJ1-3, is KAGVTQTPRYLIKTRGQQVTLSCSPISGHRSVSWYQQTPGQGLQFLFEYFSETQRNKGNFPGRFSGRQFSNSRSEMNVSTLELGDSALYLCASSLVGTASGNTIYFGEGSWLTVV.

V usage is TRBV11-2 and J usage is TRBJ2-5; 8 positions agree with TRBD2. With 3 bases clipped from V and 4 bases from J, the junction kept 7 bases outside the gene matches. Germline-derived CDR1 and CDR2 are SGHAT and FQNNGV. The CDR3 totals 15 residues. In DNA, the CDR3 is TGTGCCAGCAGCTTCCGGGGCGGGGGGCCAGAGACCCAGTACTTC. Its protein is CASSFRGGGPETQYF.

This clonotype showed up just a few times. V usage is TRBV20-1 and J usage is TRBJ2-5; 15 nucleotides agree with TRBD2. Germline values: CDR1 DFQATT, CDR2 SNEGSKA (reference sequence). The CDR3 has 15 residues. J gave up 5 bases and V 5 bases, and 6 bases lay outside the gene matches. CDR3 coding DNA: TGCAGTGCTGGGACTAGCGGGAGGCGGGGTGAGACCCAGTACTTC. Translating gives CSAGTSGRRGETQYF.

The chain links TRBV5-5 to TRBJ2-1; 10 bases agree with TRBD2. The CDR3 has 13 amino acids. Germline V gene data show CDR1 as SGHKS and CDR2 as YYEKEE (reference sequence). The V and J ends lost 4 bases and 9 bases, in that order; junction bases with no gene match: 4. CDR3 in amino acids: CASSQTSGIEQFF. The CDR3 DNA reads as TGTGCCAGCAGCCAAACTAGCGGGATTGAGCAGTTCTTC. Together with reference TRBV5-5 and TRBJ2-1, the CDR3 gives the full variable domain: DAGVTQSPTHLIKTRGQQVTLRCSPISGHKSVSWYQQVLGQGPQFIFQYYEKEERGRGNFPDRFSARQFPNYSSELNVNALLLGDSALYLCASSQTSGIEQFFGPGTRLTVL.

The chain has TRBV6-1 and TRBJ2-7; TRBD2 matches 9 bases. There are 15 residues in the CDR3. The germline gives CDR1 MNHNS, CDR2 SASEGT. V lost 2 bases, J lost 4 bases, and 6 bases stayed unmatched. CDR3 DNA: TGTGCCAGCAGTGAATTAGCGGGAGACTGGTACGAGCAGTACGTC. The encoded protein is CASSELAGDWYEQYV.

V gene TRBV5-1 combines with J gene TRBJ2-3; 14 bases align to TRBD2. Looked up from germline, CDR1 is SGHRS and CDR2 is YFSETQ. V trimming: 5 bases; J trimming: 7 bases; junction bases outside the gene matches: 9. CDR3 size: 16 residues. The CDR3 region is CASSGQGTSGSYTQYF. The CDR3, as DNA: TGCGCCAGCAGTGGTCAAGGGACTAGCGGGAGTTATACGCAGTATTTT.

V and J are TRBV3-1 and TRBJ1-2; tentative D call: TRBD1 (5 bases). CDR3 length equals 15 residues. V was cut by 2 bases and J by 1 base, with 11 bases left in between. CDR1 and CDR2 (germline): LGHDT, YNNKEL (reference sequence). CDR3 bases: TGTGCCAGCAGCCAATGGGGCCAGATTAACTATGGCTACACCTTC. This translates into CASSQWGQINYGYTF.

This clonotype was observed a handful of times. The J gene is TRBJ2-1, the V gene TRBV20-1, with D perhaps being TRBD1 or TRBD2 (6 bases each). Trimming cost V 4 bases and J 0 bases, with 19 bases left between them. This CDR3 is 17 amino acids long. Germline assignment: CDR1 DFQATT and CDR2 SNEGSKA (reference sequence). The DNA of the CDR3 is TGCAGTGCTATAGGGAAGGGGGGATCGGGCTCCTACAATGAGCAGTTCTTC. As protein: CSAIGKGGSGSYNEQFF.

This clonotype has more than one count but fewer than ten. The chain joins TRBV7-9 to TRBJ1-1, with 7 bases lining up with TRBD1. The CDR3 consists of 14 residues. V lost 5 bases, J lost 6 bases, and 9 bases stayed unmatched. Germline CDR1 is SEHNR and CDR2 is FQNEAQ (reference sequence). The CDR3 spells CASSNAGTAAEAFF. Written as DNA, the CDR3 is TGTGCCAGCAGCAACGCCGGGACAGCCGCTGAAGCTTTCTTT.

This sequence joins TRBV10-3 and TRBJ2-7, with 9 positions matching TRBD1. Trimming took 2 bases from V and 6 from J; bases not matched to a gene: 8. Germline CDR1 is ENHRY and CDR2 is SYGVKD. This CDR3 comprises 15 residues. The CDR3 bases are TGTGCCATCAGTGAGACCCCGGGACAGGGCAGCGAGCAGTACTTC. Residues: CAISETPGQGSEQYF.

The chain is built from TRBV29-1 and TRBJ2-5; no firm D call. The CDR3 consists of 12 residues. V lost 5 bases to trimming and J lost 0 bases, with 7 bases between them. CDR1 and CDR2 (germline): SQVTM, ANQGSEA. The CDR3 here is CSVMTNQETQYF. CDR3 DNA: TGCAGCGTTATGACCAACCAAGAGACCCAGTACTTC.

This clonotype was detected many times. The chain joins TRBV12-3 or TRBV12-4 to TRBJ2-1; 9 bases match TRBD2. This CDR3 spans 15 amino acids. V was clipped by 8 bases and J by 8 bases; unmatched bases: 13. In nucleotides, the CDR3 is TGTGCCAGCGGAAAGGGACTAGCAAATTTGGATGAGCAGTTCTTC. Protein: CASGKGLANLDEQFF.

This clonotype was counted only a few times. The chain recombines TRBV5-1 with TRBJ2-7, with D unclear. Germline lookup yields CDR1 SGHRS and CDR2 YFSETQ. Trimming removed 4 bases from V and 0 bases from J, with 5 bases in between. The CDR3 has 12 amino acids. The CDR3 nucleotides are TGCGCCAGCAGCATCAGCTCCTACGAGCAGTACTTC. This gives the protein CASSISSYEQYF.

This clonotype was seen a few times. This rearrangement joins TRBV20-1 to TRBJ2-3; perhaps D is TRBD1 or TRBD2 (6 bases each). Deletions cut 3 bases from V and 0 bases from J, with 19 bases between. The CDR3 totals 17 residues. Germline CDR1 DFQATT, CDR2 SNEGSKA (reference sequence). In DNA, the CDR3 is TGCAGTGCTAGTCTCACCCGGGGGCAAAGGAGCACAGATACGCAGTATTTT. Translated, it gives CSASLTRGQRSTDTQYF.